The rows below give T cell receptor beta chains drawn from one sample of a study of post-analysis software for immune sequencing data. TCRdb analysed the PCR reads with MiXCR anew, one entry per CDR3 protein. The sample contains around 770,000 distinct CDR3 sequences, 46% of which appear only once. Sequenced input: blood. Every receptor here comes from a girl aged 5 to 17 with multiple sclerosis. The CDR3 runs from the conserved cysteine through the conserved F or W. The D gene is left open where the match is weak. Part of the rows lack a size; the others show once, few, many or a class for expanded clones.

d_gene,abundance,v_gene,j_gene,CDR3aa,CDR3nt
TRBD2,-,TRBV29-1,TRBJ2-5,CSTDGGSQETQYF,TGCAGCACGGACGGGGGGAGCCAAGAGACCCAGTACTTC
TRBD1,-,TRBV20-1,TRBJ1-1,CSAQGGPVGTEAFF,TGCAGTGCCCAGGGGGGTCCTGTGGGCACTGAAGCTTTCTTT
TRBD2,few,TRBV9,TRBJ2-3,CASSPSGSPPGTDTQYF,TGTGCCAGCAGCCCTAGCGGGAGCCCCCCCGGCACAGATACGCAGTATTTT
TRBD1,-,TRBV20-1,TRBJ1-2,CSAGTGDDGYTF,TGCAGTGCCGGGACAGGGGATGATGGCTACACCTTC
-,-,TRBV12-3/TRBV12-4,TRBJ1-6,CASSLTVSNSPLHF,TGTGCCAGCAGCTTGACTGTGTCGAATTCACCCCTCCACTTT
TRBD1,-,TRBV7-2,TRBJ1-6,CASSLDRTGLNSPLHF,TGTGCCAGCAGCTTAGATCGGACAGGCCTCAATTCACCCCTCCACTTT
-,-,TRBV27,TRBJ2-4,CASSRLAKNIQYF,TGTGCCAGCAGTCGCCTAGCCAAAAACATTCAGTACTTC
-,-,TRBV5-1,TRBJ2-1,CASSTLADSYNEQFF,TGCGCCAGCAGCACCCTAGCCGACTCCTACAATGAGCAGTTCTTC
TRBD1,few,TRBV5-1,TRBJ2-4,CASSFPDRENIQYF,TGCGCCAGCAGCTTCCCCGACAGGGAGAACATTCAGTACTTC
-,once,TRBV29-1,TRBJ2-3,CSVVGRFADTQYF,TGCAGCGTTGTGGGGCGGTTCGCAGATACGCAGTATTTT
-,-,TRBV12-3/TRBV12-4,TRBJ2-1,CASSFLGFLDEQFF,TGTGCCAGCAGTTTTTTGGGATTTTTGGATGAGCAGTTCTTC
-,-,TRBV5-5,TRBJ1-1,CASRPEHSYLVAFF,TGTGCCAGCAGACCGGAACACTCCTACCTAGTAGCTTTCTTT
-,few,TRBV4-1,TRBJ2-7,CASSQDGFPADEQYF,TGCGCCAGCAGCCAAGATGGTTTTCCTGCGGACGAGCAGTACTTC
-,-,TRBV20-1,TRBJ1-5,CSAKGSGGPQPQHF,TGCAGTGCTAAGGGGTCGGGGGGCCCTCAGCCCCAGCATTTT
-,-,TRBV5-1,TRBJ2-2,CASSLDPNVGTGELFF,TGCGCCAGCAGCTTGGACCCAAATGTGGGCACCGGGGAGCTGTTTTTT
TRBD2,many,TRBV20-1,TRBJ2-1,CSARASGSSYNEQFF,TGCAGTGCTAGGGCTAGCGGGAGTTCCTACAATGAGCAGTTCTTC
TRBD2,-,TRBV10-2,TRBJ2-7,CASRGLAETRRYEQYF,TGCGCCAGCAGGGGACTAGCGGAGACGAGGAGATACGAGCAGTACTTC
-,-,TRBV29-1,TRBJ1-1,CSVQFRNTEAFF,TGCAGCGTTCAGTTCAGGAACACTGAAGCTTTCTTT
TRBD2,-,TRBV7-3,TRBJ2-3,CASSPLPSGTPDTQYF,TGTGCCAGCAGCCCCCTCCCGAGCGGGACCCCAGATACGCAGTATTTT
-,-,TRBV2,TRBJ2-5,CASPGSPSARPFPETQYF,TGTGCCAGCCCCGGCTCCCCATCGGCCAGGCCCTTTCCAGAGACCCAGTACTTC
-,few,TRBV20-1,TRBJ2-5,CSAVTGETQYF,TGCAGTGCTGTTACAGGCGAGACCCAGTACTTC
-,-,TRBV20-1,TRBJ1-1,CSAVQGTEAFF,TGCAGTGCTGTTCAGGGAACTGAAGCTTTCTTT
-,-,TRBV20-1,TRBJ2-5,CSARDLADQETQYF,TGCAGTGCTAGAGACCTGGCAGACCAAGAGACCCAGTACTTC
-,-,TRBV9,TRBJ1-5,CASSPKDRWVLQPQHF,TGTGCCAGCAGCCCGAAAGACAGGTGGGTTCTTCAGCCCCAGCATTTT
TRBD1,few,TRBV20-1,TRBJ2-1,CSAPRQGSTVLYNEQFF,TGCAGTGCTCCTAGACAGGGGTCCACCGTCCTTTACAATGAGCAGTTCTTC
TRBD1,few,TRBV6-5,TRBJ1-5,CASRGTGRNQPQHF,TGTGCCAGCAGGGGGACAGGCCGAAATCAGCCCCAGCATTTT
TRBD1,-,TRBV12-5,TRBJ1-2,CASGLSRDRVSYGYTF,TGTGCTAGTGGTTTGAGCCGGGACAGGGTATCGTATGGCTACACCTTC
TRBD2,-,TRBV7-3,TRBJ2-7,CASSPWAGDGEQYF,TGTGCCAGCAGCCCGTGGGCGGGAGATGGCGAGCAGTACTTC
-,-,TRBV24-1,TRBJ2-5,CASRGSSETQYF,TGTGCCAGTCGGGGGAGTAGTGAGACCCAGTACTTC
-,-,TRBV7-2,TRBJ2-7,CASSLALMERPDYEQYF,TGTGCCAGCAGCTTAGCGCTAATGGAGCGGCCGGACTACGAGCAGTACTTC
-,-,TRBV7-9,TRBJ1-6,CASSHRGPDSYNSPLHF,TGTGCCAGCAGCCACCGGGGGCCAGACTCCTATAATTCACCCCTCCACTTT
-,few,TRBV15,TRBJ1-1,CATSSRDPTEAFF,TGTGCCACCAGCTCCCGGGACCCAACTGAAGCTTTCTTT
-,-,TRBV13,TRBJ2-5,CASSLRLAETQYF,TGTGCCAGCAGCTTAAGACTGGCAGAGACCCAGTACTTC
TRBD2,few,TRBV19,TRBJ2-3,CASSAPPGLAGGRDTQYF,TGTGCCAGTAGTGCACCTCCGGGACTAGCGGGAGGGAGAGATACGCAGTATTTT
-,-,TRBV7-9,TRBJ1-2,CASAPGSEFYGYTF,TGTGCCAGCGCCCCCGGGAGCGAGTTTTATGGCTACACCTTC
TRBD2,-,TRBV3-1,TRBJ2-5,CASSPAGVAQETQYF,TGTGCCAGCAGCCCAGCGGGAGTCGCCCAAGAGACCCAGTACTTC
TRBD2,-,TRBV3-1,TRBJ2-4,CASSQKLAGAKNIQYF,TGTGCCAGCAGCCAAAAGCTAGCGGGAGCCAAAAACATTCAGTACTTC
TRBD2,few,TRBV29-1,TRBJ2-5,CSVDTSGPQETQYF,TGCAGCGTTGATACTAGCGGGCCCCAAGAGACCCAGTACTTC
TRBD2,-,TRBV9,TRBJ2-1,CASSDREGGLNEQFF,TGTGCCAGCAGCGACCGGGAGGGAGGACTCAATGAGCAGTTCTTC
-,many,TRBV27,TRBJ2-1,CASSPGLNEQFF,TGTGCCAGCAGCCCGGGACTCAATGAGCAGTTCTTC
TRBD2,-,TRBV29-1,TRBJ2-1,CSASAGGDEQFF,TGCAGCGCTTCTGCGGGAGGGGATGAGCAGTTCTTC
TRBD1,-,TRBV29-1,TRBJ2-5,CSDTGAGETQYF,TGCAGCGATACAGGGGCAGGAGAGACCCAGTACTTC
-,-,TRBV19,TRBJ1-5,CASTTGPPGNQPQHF,TGTGCCAGTACCACCGGACCGCCGGGTAATCAGCCCCAGCATTTT
-,medium-sized,TRBV6-2/TRBV6-3,TRBJ2-1,CASSQTANEQFF,TGTGCCAGCAGCCAAACGGCCAATGAGCAGTTCTTC
-,-,TRBV7-2,TRBJ2-7,CASSLGASPYEQYF,TGTGCCAGCAGCTTAGGTGCATCCCCCTACGAGCAGTACTTC
TRBD1,many,TRBV12-3/TRBV12-4,TRBJ2-7,CASTPTGSYEQYF,TGTGCCAGCACCCCGACAGGGTCCTACGAGCAGTACTTC
-,few,TRBV24-1,TRBJ2-1,CATSDSRLGPSRSEQFF,TGTGCCACCAGTGATTCCAGGCTTGGACCCAGTAGGAGTGAGCAGTTCTTC
TRBD2,-,TRBV29-1,TRBJ2-3,CSVIGTSGSTDTQYF,TGCAGCGTCATAGGGACTAGCGGGAGCACAGATACGCAGTATTTT
TRBD2,-,TRBV6-5,TRBJ2-7,CASSYVHLAGTTYEQYF,TGTGCCAGCAGTTACGTTCATTTAGCGGGCACTACCTACGAGCAGTACTTC
-,-,TRBV12-3/TRBV12-4,TRBJ2-3,CASSSHRVGSDTQYF,TGTGCCAGCAGTAGCCACAGGGTAGGATCAGATACGCAGTATTTT
TRBD2,few,TRBV9,TRBJ2-5,CASSVGLALQETQYF,TGTGCCAGCAGCGTCGGACTAGCGCTCCAAGAGACCCAGTACTTC